Listed below are T cell receptor beta chains from one sample, sequenced in a study of cytomegalovirus exposure and HLA in healthy donors. TCRdb's table, derived via immunoSEQ multiplex PCR, lists solely in-frame clones and lacks some. The sample includes about 360,000 clones, about nine tenths of them seen just once. What was sequenced was PBMCs. The receptor set was obtained from a woman aged 18 to 35 in good health and CMV-seronegative. CDR3s include the opening cysteine and the closing phenylalanine or tryptophan. Each record gives: D gene, clone size, J gene, V gene, CDR3 DNA, CDR3 protein. The D gene is left open where the match is weak. Rows may omit the clone size; those that give it use once, few, many or a size class.

>NA|once|TRBJ1-1|TRBV7-9
TGTGCCAGCAGCTTATTGGGGGGGGATGGCACTGAAGCTTTCTTT
CASSLLGGDGTEAFF
>TRBD1|NA|TRBJ2-3|TRBV27
TGTGCCAGCAGTTTAATACAGGGGGCAGATACGCAGTATTTT
CASSLIQGADTQYF
>NA|NA|TRBJ1-5|TRBV28
TGTGCCAGCAGTCGGACAGTAAATCAGCCCCAGCATTTT
CASSRTVNQPQHF
>NA|NA|TRBJ1-1|TRBV7-2
TGTGCCAGCAGCTTATCAGTGAACACTGAAGCTTTCTTT
CASSLSVNTEAFF
>NA|NA|TRBJ1-1|TRBV27
TGTGCCAGCAGTGCAGTGAACACTGAAGCTTTCTTT
CASSAVNTEAFF
>TRBD1|NA|TRBJ1-2|TRBV7-9
TGTGCCAGCAGCTCGGGACAGTCAAGCTTAGCTAACTATGGCTACACCTTC
CASSSGQSSLANYGYTF
>NA|NA|TRBJ2-3|TRBV29-1
TGCAGCGTTGAACTAGAGGGGGCAGATACGCAGTATTTT
CSVELEGADTQYF
>TRBD2|NA|TRBJ2-7|TRBV13
TGTGCCAGCAGCTTAGGCCTCTCCCGCGGGGGGTCGGGCGAGCAGTACTTC
CASSLGLSRGGSGEQYF
>NA|NA|TRBJ1-5|TRBV15
TGTGCCACCAGCAGAGATCGTGGGAGGGGAGGAAATCAGCCCCAGCATTTT
CATSRDRGRGGNQPQHF
>TRBD1|NA|TRBJ1-2|TRBV7-3
TGTGCCAGCACCGACAGGGCCTATGGCTACACCTTC
CASTDRAYGYTF
>NA|NA|TRBJ1-1|TRBV27
TGTGCCAGCAGTTTAGCGGGCCAGCTAACTGAAGCTTTCTTT
CASSLAGQLTEAFF
>NA|NA|TRBJ1-5|TRBV7-3
TGTGCCAGCAGCTTTTCGGACAGTGTCAAAAATCAGCCCCAGCATTTT
CASSFSDSVKNQPQHF
>NA|NA|TRBJ2-3|TRBV5-1
TGCGCCAGCAGCTTGGAAGGGGCGCACACAGATACGCAGTATTTT
CASSLEGAHTDTQYF
>TRBD1|NA|TRBJ1-5|TRBV30
TGTGCCTGGAGCGCGGACAGGGGAAATCAGCCCCAGCATTTT
CAWSADRGNQPQHF
>NA|NA|TRBJ2-2|TRBV5-6
TGTGCCAGCAGCTTGGGCGTATGGTCCACCGGGGAGCTGTTTTTT
CASSLGVWSTGELFF
>NA|NA|TRBJ1-2|TRBV5-1
TGCGCCAGCAGCTTGGCCCCAAGAACAGGGCCCTATGGCTACACCTTC
CASSLAPRTGPYGYTF
>TRBD2|NA|TRBJ2-2|TRBV6-4
TGTGCCAGCAGTGAGGCTAGCGGGGGCTTTCGAACCGGGGAGCTGTTTTTT
CASSEASGGFRTGELFF
>NA|NA|TRBJ1-2|TRBV25-1
TGTGCCAGCAGTCTCGGGATCTATTATGGCTACACCTTC
CASSLGIYYGYTF
>NA|NA|TRBJ1-4|TRBV6-5
TGTGCCAGCAGTTCTCGCCCCTACGGGGAAAAACTGTTTTTT
CASSSRPYGEKLFF
>TRBD1|NA|TRBJ1-1|TRBV11-2
TGTGCCAGCAGCTTAGTCTCCAGGGAGGAGGGGGCCTTTACTGAAGCTTTCTTT
CASSLVSREEGAFTEAFF
>NA|once|TRBJ2-6|TRBV5-1
TGCGCCAGCAGCTTAGCGGAGGCTGGGGCCAACGTCCTGACTTTC
CASSLAEAGANVLTF
>TRBD2|NA|TRBJ2-7|TRBV7-6
TGTGCCAGCAGCTCGATGGGGGCGCTAGCGGGGGGCGTGAGCTCCTACGAGCAGTACTTC
CASSSMGALAGGVSSYEQYF
>TRBD2|NA|TRBJ2-5|TRBV6-1
TGTGCCAGCAGTGAAGTCGTTAGCGGGGGAAGGGAGACCCAGTACTTC
CASSEVVSGGRETQYF
>NA|NA|TRBJ1-5|TRBV19
TGTGCCAGTAGTATAGTGTCGGGGGGCGCGGGACGCCAGCATTTT
CASSIVSGGAGRQHF
>NA|NA|TRBJ1-1|TRBV9
TGTGCCAGCAGCTCTTCTTACAGGGTAGGAGGCACTGAAGCTTTCTTT
CASSSSYRVGGTEAFF
>TRBD1|NA|TRBJ1-1|TRBV7-9
TGTGCCAGCAGCACGACAGGGCTGAACACTGAAGCTTTCTTT
CASSTTGLNTEAFF
>TRBD2|NA|TRBJ2-7|TRBV27
TGTGCCAGCAGTCGAATAGCGGGAGGCACTGAGCAGTACTTC
CASSRIAGGTEQYF
>NA|NA|TRBJ2-5|TRBV6-5
TGTGCCAGCGGAGACTTACGGGAGTACGTGACCCAGTACTTC
CASGDLREYVTQYF
>TRBD1|NA|TRBJ2-1|TRBV5-1
TGCGCCAGCAGCTTGCCCCAGGGGGACAATGAGCAGTTCTTC
CASSLPQGDNEQFF
>NA|NA|TRBJ2-7|TRBV7-6
TGTGCCAGCAGCCCGGGCGGCCTGTCGATAGGGACACTAGCCTACGAGCAGTACTTC
CASSPGGLSIGTLAYEQYF
>NA|NA|TRBJ1-3|TRBV4-2
TGTGCCAGCAGCCAAAGCAGGGGTTCTGGAAACACCATATATTTT
CASSQSRGSGNTIYF
>NA|few|TRBJ1-6|TRBV27
TGTGCCAGCAGTTTATCCAGGGGCAATTCACCCCTCCACTTT
CASSLSRGNSPLHF
>NA|NA|TRBJ2-5|TRBV9
TGTGCCAGCAGCGTAGGCGGTACCCAGGAGACCCAGTACTTC
CASSVGGTQETQYF
>TRBD2|NA|TRBJ2-5|TRBV14
TGTGCCAGCAGCCAAGGGAAGCGGGGGGTACAAGAGACCCAGTACTTC
CASSQGKRGVQETQYF
>TRBD1|NA|TRBJ2-7|TRBV5-4
TGTGCCAGCAGCCACAGGGGAACTGGCTACGAGCAGTACTTC
CASSHRGTGYEQYF
>NA|NA|TRBJ2-7|TRBV19
TGTGCCAGTAGCTTCTGGCCCGCAGGATACGAGCAGTACTTC
CASSFWPAGYEQYF
>TRBD2|NA|TRBJ2-7|TRBV28
TGTGCCAGCAGTACGAACCCAGGGACTAGCGGTTACTACGAGCAGTACTTC
CASSTNPGTSGYYEQYF
>NA|NA|TRBJ2-1|TRBV6-5
TGTGCCAGCAGGGGGGGTAGGGAGGTAGATGAGCAGTTCTTC
CASRGGREVDEQFF
>NA|NA|TRBJ2-5|TRBV7-8
TGTGCCAGCAGCTCCGGGGGCCAAGAGACCCAGTACTTC
CASSSGGQETQYF
>NA|NA|TRBJ2-5|TRBV7-9
TGTGCCAGCAGCGTGAGTGGCGGGACAGAGACCCAGTACTTC
CASSVSGGTETQYF
>TRBD1|NA|TRBJ1-2|TRBV30
TGTGCCTGGAGCGCCCAGGGGGCCCCTAACTATGGCTACACCTTC
CAWSAQGAPNYGYTF
>NA|NA|TRBJ1-1|TRBV25-1
TGTGCCAGCAGTGAATACGCCGGTTTGAACACTGAAGCTTTCTTT
CASSEYAGLNTEAFF
>TRBD2|NA|TRBJ2-1|TRBV5-1
TGCGCCAGCAGCTTGGGACTAGCGGGATACAATGAGCAGTTCTTC
CASSLGLAGYNEQFF
>TRBD2|NA|TRBJ2-3|TRBV2
TGTGCCAGCAGTGGTACTAGCGGTAATGGGGATACGCAGTATTTT
CASSGTSGNGDTQYF
>TRBD1|NA|TRBJ1-4|TRBV4-2
TGTGCCAGCAGCCAAGGAGACAGGGTTCGTAATGAAAAACTGTTTTTT
CASSQGDRVRNEKLFF
>NA|NA|TRBJ1-1|TRBV11-1
TGTGCCAGCAGCCTCCTATACACTGAAGCTTTCTTT
CASSLLYTEAFF
>TRBD2|NA|TRBJ2-5|TRBV15
TGTGCCACCAGCAGAGGGGGGACTACACAAGAGACCCAGTACTTC
CATSRGGTTQETQYF
>TRBD1|NA|TRBJ2-2|TRBV27
TGTGCCAGCAGTAGACAGGGCCGCACCGGGGAGCTGTTTTTT
CASSRQGRTGELFF
>NA|NA|TRBJ2-5|TRBV9
TGTGCCAGCAGCCCACGGGGGATGGAGACCCAGTACTTC
CASSPRGMETQYF